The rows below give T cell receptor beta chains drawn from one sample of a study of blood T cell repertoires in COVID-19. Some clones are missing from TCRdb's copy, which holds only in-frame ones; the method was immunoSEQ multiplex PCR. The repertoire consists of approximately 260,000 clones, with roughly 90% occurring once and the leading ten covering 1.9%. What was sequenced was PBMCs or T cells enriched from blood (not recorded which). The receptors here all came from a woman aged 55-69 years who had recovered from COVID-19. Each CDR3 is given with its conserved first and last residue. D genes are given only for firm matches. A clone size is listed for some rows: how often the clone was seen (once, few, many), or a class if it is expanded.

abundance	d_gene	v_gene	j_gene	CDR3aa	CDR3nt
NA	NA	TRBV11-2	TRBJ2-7	CASSLDIRYEQYF	TGTGCCAGCAGCTTAGATATCCGTTACGAGCAGTACTTC
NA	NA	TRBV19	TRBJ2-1	CASSIMGGTYNEQFF	TGTGCCAGTAGTATAATGGGCGGGACCTACAATGAGCAGTTCTTC
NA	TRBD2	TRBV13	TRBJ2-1	CASSWSGGAYNEQFF	TGTGCCAGCAGCTGGTCCGGGGGGGCCTACAATGAGCAGTTCTTC
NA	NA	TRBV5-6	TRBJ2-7	CASRLQGFEQYF	TGTGCCAGCAGGCTACAGGGCTTCGAGCAGTACTTC
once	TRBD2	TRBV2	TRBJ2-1	CASSEGGLAISEQFF	TGTGCCAGCAGTGAGGGGGGACTAGCGATCAGTGAGCAGTTCTTC
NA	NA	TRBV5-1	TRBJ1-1	CASARGGLNTEAFF	TGCGCCAGCGCCCGGGGGGGTTTGAACACTGAAGCTTTCTTT
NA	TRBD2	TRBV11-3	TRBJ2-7	CASSPAAGGSYEQYF	TGTGCCAGCAGCCCGGCGGCGGGAGGTTCCTACGAGCAGTACTTC
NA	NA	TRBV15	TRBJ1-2	CATSSDYGYTF	TGTGCCACCAGCTCCGACTATGGCTACACCTTC
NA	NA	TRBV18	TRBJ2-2	CASSGPGGELFF	TGTGCCAGCTCCGGCCCCGGGGGGGAGCTGTTTTTT
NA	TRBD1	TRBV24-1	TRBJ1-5	CATSPGQGRQPQHF	TGTGCCACCAGCCCGGGACAGGGGCGGCAGCCCCAGCATTTT
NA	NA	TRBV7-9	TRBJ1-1	CASSHLVGRGSTEAFF	TGTGCCAGCAGCCACCTGGTGGGGAGAGGGAGCACTGAAGCTTTCTTT
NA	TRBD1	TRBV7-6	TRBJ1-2	CASSLNTGRGLYGYTF	TGTGCCAGCAGCTTGAACACCGGCAGGGGGCTCTATGGCTACACCTTC
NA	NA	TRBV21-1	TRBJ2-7	CASSKGGPGLAGGTNTYEQYF	TGTGCCAGCAGCAAAGGGGGGCCGGGACTAGCGGGAGGGACAAATACCTACGAGCAGTACTTC
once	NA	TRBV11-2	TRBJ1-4	CASSSQGNEKLFF	TGTGCCAGCAGCTCACAGGGTAATGAAAAACTGTTTTTT
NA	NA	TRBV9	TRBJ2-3	CASSERPSDTQYF	TGTGCCAGCAGCGAGCGGCCTTCGGATACGCAGTATTTT
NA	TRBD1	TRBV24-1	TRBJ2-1	CATSDPHGTGVHEQFF	TGTGCCACCAGTGATCCCCACGGGACAGGGGTACATGAGCAGTTCTTC
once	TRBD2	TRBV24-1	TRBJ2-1	CATSDSNQVIAGDEQFF	TGTGCCACCAGTGATTCGAATCAGGTAATAGCGGGGGATGAGCAGTTCTTC
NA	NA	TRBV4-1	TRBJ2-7	CASSQLNSRSYEQYF	TGCGCCAGCAGCCAATTGAATAGCAGATCCTACGAGCAGTACTTC
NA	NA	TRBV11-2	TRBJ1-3	CASSPFGNTIYF	TGTGCCAGCAGCCCTTTTGGAAACACCATATATTTT
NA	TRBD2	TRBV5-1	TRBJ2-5	CASSYLLAGGGETQYF	TGCGCCAGCAGCTACCTACTAGCGGGAGGGGGAGAGACCCAGTACTTC
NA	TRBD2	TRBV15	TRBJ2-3	CATSRAAGGPTDTQYF	TGTGCCACCAGCAGAGCGGCGGGGGGGCCGACAGATACGCAGTATTTT
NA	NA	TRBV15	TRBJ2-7	CATSRRGGGSTSYEQYF	TGTGCCACCAGCAGAAGGGGAGGCGGGTCTACCTCCTACGAGCAGTACTTC
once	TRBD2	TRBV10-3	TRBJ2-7	CAISAWEGVQYF	TGTGCCATCAGTGCCTGGGAGGGTGTGCAGTACTTC
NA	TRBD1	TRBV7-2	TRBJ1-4	CASTQGALNEKLFF	TGTGCCAGCACCCAGGGGGCATTAAATGAAAAACTGTTTTTT
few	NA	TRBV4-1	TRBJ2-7	CASSQDPGQPYEQYF	TGCGCCAGCAGCCAAGACCCCGGACAGCCCTACGAGCAGTACTTC
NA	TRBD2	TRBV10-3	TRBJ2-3	CAIRTSGTSPDTQYF	TGTGCCATCAGGACGAGCGGGACGAGTCCAGATACGCAGTATTTT
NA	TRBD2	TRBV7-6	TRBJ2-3	CASSLESSGATDTQYF	TGTGCCAGCAGCTTAGAGAGTAGCGGGGCTACAGATACGCAGTATTTT
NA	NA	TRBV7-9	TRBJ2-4	CASSLGSENIQYF	TGTGCCAGCAGCTTAGGGAGCGAGAACATTCAGTACTTC
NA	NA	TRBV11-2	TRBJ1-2	CASASDRNYGYTF	TGTGCCAGCGCCTCCGACAGGAACTATGGCTACACCTTC
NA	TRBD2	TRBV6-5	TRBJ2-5	CASSPTGGAETQYF	TGTGCCAGCAGTCCTACGGGGGGGGCGGAGACCCAGTACTTC
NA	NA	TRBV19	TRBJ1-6	CASTKTGGASPLHF	TGTGCCAGTACCAAAACAGGCGGGGCCTCACCCCTCCACTTT
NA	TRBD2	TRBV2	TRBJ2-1	CASSVLLAGGYEQFF	TGTGCCAGCAGTGTACTCTTAGCGGGGGGTTATGAGCAGTTCTTC
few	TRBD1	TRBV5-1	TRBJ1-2	CASSRNRGRYGYTF	TGCGCCAGCAGCCGGAACAGGGGGCGATATGGCTACACCTTC
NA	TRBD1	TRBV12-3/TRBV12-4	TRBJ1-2	CASSGTGDGYTF	TGTGCCAGCAGTGGCACAGGGGATGGCTACACCTTC
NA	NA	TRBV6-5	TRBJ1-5	CASSYSHRPGNQPQHF	TGTGCCAGCAGTTACTCACACCGCCCAGGCAATCAGCCCCAGCATTTT
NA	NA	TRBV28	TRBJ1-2	CASSLKGYGYTF	TGTGCCAGCAGTTTAAAGGGGTATGGCTACACCTTC
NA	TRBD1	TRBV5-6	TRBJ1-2	CASSLGQGVSGYTF	TGTGCCAGCAGCTTAGGACAGGGCGTTTCTGGCTACACCTTC
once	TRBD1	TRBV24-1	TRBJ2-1	CATRDRVYNEQFF	TGTGCCACCCGGGACAGGGTGTACAATGAGCAGTTCTTC
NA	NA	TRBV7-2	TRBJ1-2	CASSLGQGRGYTF	TGTGCCAGCAGCTTAGGGCAGGGCCGTGGCTACACCTTC
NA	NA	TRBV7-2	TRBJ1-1	CASSLVGHNTEAFF	TGTGCCAGCAGCTTAGTTGGACACAACACTGAAGCTTTCTTT
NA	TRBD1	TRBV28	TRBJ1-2	CASSPRDRPYGYTF	TGTGCCAGCAGTCCGCGGGACAGACCCTATGGCTACACCTTC
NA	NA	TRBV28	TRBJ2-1	CASSDPGGYQGSNEQFF	TGTGCCAGCAGTGACCCTGGGGGCTACCAGGGGTCCAATGAGCAGTTCTTC
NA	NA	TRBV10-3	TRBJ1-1	CAIKPAEGNTEAFF	TGTGCCATCAAACCAGCCGAGGGTAACACTGAAGCTTTCTTT